The rows below give T cell receptor beta chains drawn from one sample of a study of T cell repertoires in cytomegalovirus infection. TCRdb re-called the reads with MiXCR, one entry per CDR3 protein. The sample consists of 90,000 to 120,000 distinct CDR3 sequences, less than 25% of them appearing once. Sequencing input: CD8+ T cells from PBMCs. These receptors originate from a human donor in good health (CMV status not recorded). Some clones in this sample may be carry-over from other donors' samples. The CDR3 runs from the conserved cysteine through the conserved F or W. The size of a clone is reported for some rows only, either as once, few or many, or as a class for expanded clones.

v_gene: TRBV7-2
len: 13
abundance: many
CDR3aa: CASSLYLGNEQFF

v_gene: TRBV19
len: 13
abundance: NA
CDR3aa: CASSIDQNTEAFF

v_gene: TRBV5-5
len: 15
abundance: many
CDR3aa: CASSLQGNSYNEQFF

v_gene: TRBV4-2
len: 13
abundance: NA
CDR3aa: CASSQDFGVEQFF

v_gene: TRBV6-5
len: 16
abundance: NA
CDR3aa: CASSSYLTGDQETQYF

v_gene: TRBV5-8
len: 13
abundance: few
CDR3aa: CASTTGAPDGYTF

v_gene: TRBV15
len: 15
abundance: many
CDR3aa: CATSRREGLGTEAFF

v_gene: TRBV2
len: 12
abundance: many
CDR3aa: CARPETKNIQYF

v_gene: TRBV7-9
len: 15
abundance: NA
CDR3aa: CASSRGTGNNQPQHF

v_gene: TRBV12-3/TRBV12-4
len: 13
abundance: few
CDR3aa: CASNLGPSRGYTF

v_gene: TRBV6-5
len: 14
abundance: NA
CDR3aa: CASRTTSGGYGYTF

v_gene: TRBV11-3
len: 16
abundance: many
CDR3aa: CASSSSRLPLSYGYTF

v_gene: TRBV28
len: 14
abundance: NA
CDR3aa: CASQNRGTAGELFF

v_gene: TRBV20-1
len: 15
abundance: many
CDR3aa: CSAPLDRDTSRGYTF

v_gene: TRBV7-9
len: 14
abundance: few
CDR3aa: CASSDPTGSYEQYF

v_gene: TRBV6-2/TRBV6-3
len: 15
abundance: many
CDR3aa: CASSLSAGIGTEAFF

v_gene: TRBV6-2/TRBV6-3
len: 13
abundance: NA
CDR3aa: CASAQPLNTEAFF

v_gene: TRBV7-4
len: 15
abundance: NA
CDR3aa: CASSLRDGGNTEAFF

v_gene: TRBV9
len: 14
abundance: few
CDR3aa: CASSPPAGAYEQYF

v_gene: TRBV14
len: 16
abundance: many
CDR3aa: CASSQDYRTGRTEAFF

v_gene: TRBV11-2
len: 14
abundance: NA
CDR3aa: CASSHWTDTGELFF

v_gene: TRBV19
len: 15
abundance: many
CDR3aa: CASSMWRGDTDTQYF

v_gene: TRBV27
len: 15
abundance: NA
CDR3aa: CASSSYGGMNYGYTF

v_gene: TRBV5-1
len: 14
abundance: few
CDR3aa: CASSPRTGLVTQYF

v_gene: TRBV5-4
len: 11
abundance: once
CDR3aa: CAAGGDTEAFF

v_gene: TRBV6-2/TRBV6-3
len: 13
abundance: NA
CDR3aa: CASSSGTHTEAFF

v_gene: TRBV4-3
len: 16
abundance: NA
CDR3aa: CASSRGGLAGAYEQYF

v_gene: TRBV29-1
len: 13
abundance: few
CDR3aa: CSVGEGGYNEQFF

v_gene: TRBV23-1
len: 15
abundance: few
CDR3aa: CASSQSYGQNYGYTF

v_gene: TRBV7-6
len: 15
abundance: NA
CDR3aa: CAGSPREYWDSPLHF

v_gene: TRBV5-1
len: 15
abundance: NA
CDR3aa: CASSPFREGTGELFF

v_gene: TRBV5-6
len: 16
abundance: NA
CDR3aa: CASSSPVRQMNTEAFF

v_gene: TRBV12-3/TRBV12-4
len: 16
abundance: NA
CDR3aa: CASSKKIGLLSYEQYF

v_gene: TRBV20-1
len: 11
abundance: many
CDR3aa: CSARGSTEAFF

v_gene: TRBV6-6
len: 13
abundance: few
CDR3aa: CASSYWGNTEAFF

v_gene: TRBV7-4
len: 17
abundance: NA
CDR3aa: CASSPLQKTRGSYEQYF

v_gene: TRBV7-9
len: 15
abundance: NA
CDR3aa: CASSPRSDGNNEQFF

v_gene: TRBV5-1
len: 14
abundance: few
CDR3aa: CASSFDRVNNEQFF

v_gene: TRBV27
len: 13
abundance: few
CDR3aa: CASSLSGWTEAFF

v_gene: TRBV6-1
len: 14
abundance: many
CDR3aa: CATGNRGSYNEQFF

v_gene: TRBV29-1
len: 18
abundance: NA
CDR3aa: CSVAGEVSSSSNTGELFF

v_gene: TRBV11-2
len: 13
abundance: few
CDR3aa: CASSLLPGYEQYF

v_gene: TRBV7-9
len: 17
abundance: NA
CDR3aa: CASSFTALYRRTDTQYF

v_gene: TRBV5-1
len: 14
abundance: NA
CDR3aa: CATGVESGANVLTF

v_gene: TRBV19
len: 15
abundance: few
CDR3aa: CASKSGTASNQPQHF

v_gene: TRBV7-3
len: 14
abundance: NA
CDR3aa: CASSLKFGGDTQYF

v_gene: TRBV11-2
len: 14
abundance: few
CDR3aa: CASSLVGHTDTQYF

v_gene: TRBV29-1
len: 19
abundance: few
CDR3aa: CSVDGLKQGDRFLPDTQYF

v_gene: TRBV2
len: 13
abundance: NA
CDR3aa: CASSESRGDTQYF

v_gene: TRBV7-9
len: 13
abundance: few
CDR3aa: CASSPGGRNEQFF

v_gene: TRBV7-2
len: 16
abundance: many
CDR3aa: CASSPVVGGLNQPQHF

v_gene: TRBV6-5
len: 17
abundance: NA
CDR3aa: CASSPRVGTGAYYGYTF

v_gene: TRBV6-2/TRBV6-3
len: 16
abundance: many
CDR3aa: CASSTPRTSGNNEQFF